Here is one T cell receptor beta chain with its context. The data were taken from a study of blood T cell repertoires in COVID-19. Looking at the study overall: The United States, Italy and Spain supplied acute and convalescent COVID-19 samples. The cDNA or gDNA used as material had been derived from T cells, B-cell-depleted T cells, or PBMCs.

The data were produced by immunoSEQ multiplex PCR, yet TCRdb's version contains in-frame clones alone and is incomplete. This repertoire shows under 200,000 clones, more than 75% found once; its top ten account for roughly 7.3%. Allocation to cohorts depended on clinical history reported by the participants. This CDR3 has 15 amino acids. V was pared by 0 bases and J by 2 bases, with 2 bases of the junction left unmatched. The germline V gene has CDR1 SGDLS and CDR2 YYNGEE. The sequence was obtained from a woman aged 50 to 60 who had recovered from COVID-19. Input material: PBMCs or T cells enriched from blood (not recorded which). This sequence joins TRBV9 and TRBJ1-2, with 9 bases matching TRBD1. The CDR3 spells CASSVGTGDNYGYTF. DNA for the CDR3: TGTGCCAGCAGCGTAGGGACAGGGGACAACTATGGCTACACCTTC. Combining the CDR3 with reference TRBV9 and TRBJ1-2 gives the whole variable domain DSGVTQTPKHLITATGQRVTLRCSPRSGDLSVYWYQQSLDQGLQFLIQYYNGEERAKGNILERFSAQQFPDLHSELNLSSLELGDSALYFCASSVGTGDNYGYTFGSGTRLTVV.